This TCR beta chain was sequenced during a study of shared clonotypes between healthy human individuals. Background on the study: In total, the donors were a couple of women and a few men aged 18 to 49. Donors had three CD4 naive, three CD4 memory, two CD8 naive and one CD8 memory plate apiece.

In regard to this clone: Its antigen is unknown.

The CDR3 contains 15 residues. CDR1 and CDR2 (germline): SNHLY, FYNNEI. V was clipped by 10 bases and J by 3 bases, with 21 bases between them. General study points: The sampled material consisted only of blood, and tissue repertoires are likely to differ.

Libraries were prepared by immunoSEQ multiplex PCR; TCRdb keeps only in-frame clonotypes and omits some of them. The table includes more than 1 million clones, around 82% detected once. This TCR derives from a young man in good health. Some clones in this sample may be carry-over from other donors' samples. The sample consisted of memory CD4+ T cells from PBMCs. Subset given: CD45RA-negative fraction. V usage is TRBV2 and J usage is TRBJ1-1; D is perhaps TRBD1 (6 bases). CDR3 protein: CAKGEKGSGDTEAFF. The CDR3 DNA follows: TGTGCCAAGGGGGAGAAGGGGTCCGGGGACACTGAAGCTTTCTTT.